A single sample gave rise to the 29 T cell receptor beta chains below, sequenced in a study of T cell repertoires in cytomegalovirus infection. From the reads, TCRdb called clonotypes with MiXCR, one entry per CDR3 protein. In the table there are about 220,000 distinct CDR3 sequences, about 40% of which are singletons. These receptors' antigens are unknown. The material was CD8+ T cells from cultured PBMCs, obtained from culture after CMV antigen stimulation. The receptors originated from a human donor in good health (CMV status not recorded). Some clones in this sample may be carry-over from other donors' samples.

This clonotype was seen many times. The CDR3, as DNA: TGTGCCAGCAGCTTCCGGGACAGGGGGACGGGCGGGGAGCTGTTTTTT. Its protein is CASSFRDRGTGGELFF. V and J are TRBV7-2 and TRBJ2-2; 11 bases agree with TRBD1. CDR1 and CDR2 (germline): SGHTA, FQGNSA. The CDR3 totals 16 residues. Trimming took 3 bases from V and 7 from J; bases not matched to a gene: 7.

In its sample, this clonotype was seen a few times. The chain recombines TRBV11-2 with TRBJ2-3; D possibly corresponds to TRBD2 (5 bases). CDR3 length: 15 amino acids. V was shortened by 1 base and J by 2 bases, with 10 bases between the two germline ends. CDR1 and CDR2 (germline): SGHAT, FQNNGV. Here the CDR3 DNA reads TGTGCCAGCAGCTTAGTGGACCTAGCCACAGATACGCAGTATTTT. Protein sequence: CASSLVDLATDTQYF.

The chain joins TRBV27 to TRBJ2-7; the match to TRBD2 covers 13 bases. The CDR3 consists of 17 residues. CDR1 is MNHEY, CDR2 SMNVEV, per germline (reference sequence). J gave up 3 bases and V 0 bases, and 5 bases lay outside the gene matches. The CDR3 protein is CASSLSGGLAGIYEQYF. The CDR3 DNA reads as TGTGCCAGCAGTTTATCGGGGGGACTAGCGGGAATCTACGAGCAGTACTTC.

This sequence joins TRBV19 and TRBJ2-7, with D possibly TRBD1 on 5 matching bases. V dropped 6 bases and J dropped 6 bases, with 12 bases sitting between them. Germline V gene lookup returns CDR1 LNHDA and CDR2 SQIVND (reference sequence). CDR3 length: 12 residues. The CDR3 DNA sequence: TGTGCCAGTAGCGACAGCTTCATCGAGCAGTACTTC. The encoded protein is CASSDSFIEQYF. The entire variable domain, with the rest obtained from reference TRBV19 and TRBJ2-7, is as follows: DGGITQSPKYLFRKEGQNVTLSCEQNLNHDAMYWYRQDPGQGLRLIYYSQIVNDFQKGDIAEGYSVSREKKESFPLTVTSAQKNPTAFYLCASSDSFIEQYFGPGTRLTVT.

The J gene is TRBJ2-7, the V gene TRBV5-1, with 10 bases matching TRBD2. V shed 5 bases, J shed 0 bases, and the junction held 5 bases outside the gene matches. Germline CDR1 is SGHRS and CDR2 is YFSETQ. The CDR3 runs to 15 residues. This CDR3 reads CASRHGTSVSYEQYF. CDR3 DNA: TGCGCCAGCAGACATGGGACTAGCGTCTCCTACGAGCAGTACTTC.

This chain links TRBV3-1 with TRBJ2-2; D remains unclear. Trimming removed 4 bases from V and 6 bases from J, with 15 bases in between. This CDR3 comprises 15 residues. The germline V gene has CDR1 LGHDT and CDR2 YNNKEL (reference sequence). The CDR3: CASSRDGVSAGELFF. CDR3 DNA: TGTGCCAGCAGCCGTGATGGGGTCAGCGCCGGGGAGCTGTTTTTT.

This clonotype was detected only a few times. The rearrangement uses TRBV7-8 and TRBJ2-3; D is unclear. V lost 4 bases and J 4 bases, leaving 21 bases between the germline ends. From germline, CDR1 is SGHVS and CDR2 FQNEAQ. This CDR3 spans 17 amino acids. This CDR3 reads CASSSFGLVGTSDTQYF. In DNA form, the CDR3 reads TGTGCCAGCAGCTCCTTCGGGCTAGTCGGTACTTCAGATACGCAGTATTTT.

Only a few counts were recorded for this clonotype. The V gene is TRBV11-2, the J gene TRBJ2-7; 7 bases are shared with TRBD1. V dropped 5 bases and J dropped 6; count of bases not matched to a gene: 13. The CDR3 is 15 amino acids. Germline values: CDR1 SGHAT, CDR2 FQNNGV. The CDR3 DNA reads as TGTGCCAGCAGCCCCCGGGACAAGGGGGCACGCGAGCAGTACTTC. Amino acid sequence: CASSPRDKGAREQYF.

The chain is built from TRBV7-9 and TRBJ2-7, with TRBD1 identical over 10 bases. CDR3 length: 15 residues. Germline loops: CDR1 SEHNR, CDR2 FQNEAQ (reference sequence). Unmatched junction bases numbered 21, after V lost 10 bases and J lost 12 bases. The CDR3 loop is CAIATGTGVTYETYF. As DNA, the CDR3 is TGTGCCATCGCGACGGGGACAGGGGTTACCTACGAGACGTACTTC.

The chain uses TRBV9 and TRBJ2-2; unclear D gene. The CDR3 has 15 residues. Looked up from germline, CDR1 is SGDLS and CDR2 is YYNGEE. V lost 4 bases, J lost 7 bases, and 17 bases lay in between. The CDR3 nucleotides read TGTGCCAGCAGCCCCAGTCAGCGTGCCTACGGGGAGCTGTTTTTT. Its protein product is CASSPSQRAYGELFF.

In this sample, this clonotype turned up many times. The genes are TRBV20-1 and TRBJ2-1; D unclear. The V gene lost 4 bases and the J gene lost 2 bases, with 15 bases spanning the gap. The CDR3 contains 15 residues. The germline V gene has CDR1 DFQATT and CDR2 SNEGSKA (reference sequence). CDR3 coding DNA: TGCAGTGCTATACAAACGACTTCTCCCTACAATGAGCAGTTCTTC. This sequence encodes CSAIQTTSPYNEQFF.

The genes are TRBV27 and TRBJ2-7, with 10 bases matching TRBD2. CDR1 is MNHEY, CDR2 SMNVEV, per germline (reference sequence). This CDR3 contains 14 residues. The V gene end was trimmed by 3 bases and the J gene end by 3 bases; junction bases not matched to a gene: 2. In DNA form, the CDR3 reads TGTGCCAGCAGTTTCGGGACTAGCGTCTACGAGCAGTACTTC. It yields the protein CASSFGTSVYEQYF.

The chain has TRBV28 and TRBJ2-5; 8 bases line up with TRBD2. CDR1 is MDHEN and CDR2 is SYDVKM in the germline V gene. CDR3 length: 17 residues. V was pared by 5 bases and J by 3 bases, with 14 bases of the junction left unmatched. The chain's CDR3 is CASSLPTPSGLEETQYF. The CDR3 DNA is TGTGCCAGCAGTCTCCCTACCCCCTCGGGACTAGAAGAGACCCAGTACTTC.

Details on this clonotype: A much larger clone sits a single nucleotide away, making a read error possible. The conserved closing phenylalanine or tryptophan is absent in this CDR3, likely reflecting a read error. V is TRBV10-3 and J is TRBJ2-1; 8 bases agree with TRBD2. Trimming cost V 3 bases and J 12 bases; bases outside gene matches: 7. CDR1 and CDR2 from the germline V gene are ENHRY and SYGVKD. The CDR3 sequence is 13 residues long. This CDR3 is CAISDGEGLAQFL. CDR3 nucleotide sequence: TGTGCCATCAGTGACGGAGAAGGACTAGCGCAGTTCTTA.

J is TRBJ2-7 and V is TRBV7-6; D is uncertain. From germline, CDR1 is SGHVS and CDR2 FNYEAQ. V was cut by 5 bases and J by 3 bases, with 8 bases left in between. This CDR3 is built from 12 residues. The CDR3 nucleotides are TGTGCCAGCAGCGACGGTATCTACGAGCAGTACTTC. Amino acid sequence: CASSDGIYEQYF. Together with reference TRBV7-6 and TRBJ2-7, the CDR3 gives the full variable domain: GAGVSQSPRYKVTKRGQDVALRCDPISGHVSLYWYRQALGQGPEFLTYFNYEAQQDKSGLPNDRFSAERPEGSISTLTIQRTEQRDSAMYRCASSDGIYEQYFGPGTRLTVT.

The chain is built from TRBV11-3 and TRBJ2-1, with D uncertain. CDR3 size: 12 residues. Trimming removed 2 bases at V and 10 bases at J, with 9 bases between. CDR1 is SGHNT and CDR2 is YENEEA in the germline V gene. CDR3 in DNA: TGTGCCAGCAGCTTACCACTTAGAGAGCAGTTCTTC. Protein product: CASSLPLREQFF.

Only a few counts were recorded for this clonotype. Germline and junction disagree at one end, which may indicate a read error. The chain couples TRBV2 to TRBJ2-1; 12 positions agree with TRBD1. Looked up from germline, CDR1 is SNHLY and CDR2 is FYNNEI. The CDR3 is made up of 16 amino acids. The CDR3 region has the DNA TGTGCCAGTAAAGCCGGGACAGGGGGCGCCTATAATGAGCAGTTCTTC. Translation gives CASKAGTGGAYNEQFF.

This clonotype showed up just a few times. The gene calls are TRBV7-9 and TRBJ2-1, with D perhaps matching TRBD1 (7 bases). V lost 6 bases, J lost 10 bases, and 13 bases lay in between. This CDR3 contains 12 residues. Germline assignment: CDR1 SEHNR and CDR2 FQNEAQ (reference sequence). In nucleotides, the CDR3 is TGTGCCAGCAGGCAGGGGGGACCCGAGCAGTTCTTC. It translates to CASRQGGPEQFF.

The chain is built from TRBV11-1 and TRBJ2-5; 7 bases line up with TRBD1. CDR1 is SGHAT, CDR2 FQDESV, per germline (reference sequence). The J segment lost 3 bases and the V segment lost 7 bases, leaving 14 bases of the junction unmatched. The CDR3 has 16 amino acids. The CDR3 nucleotides read TGTGCCAGCAAGGGGGAGCAGGGGGAAGATGAAGAGACCCAGTACTTC. Protein product: CASKGEQGEDEETQYF.

This clonotype was detected only a few times. The gene calls are TRBV7-9 and TRBJ2-1; TRBD2 aligns across 7 bases. V trimming: 5 bases; J trimming: 8 bases; junction bases outside the gene matches: 12. CDR1 and CDR2 (germline): SEHNR, FQNEAQ (reference sequence). The CDR3 is made up of 15 amino acids. CDR3 loop: CASSPPLREVDEQFF. The CDR3 nucleotides read TGTGCCAGCAGCCCCCCCCTTCGGGAGGTGGATGAGCAGTTCTTC.

In its sample, this clonotype was seen a few times. The genes are TRBV23-1 and TRBJ2-1; maybe TRBD2 (6 bases). TRBV23-1 is identified as an open reading frame with a role that is uncertain. The V end was cut by 5 bases, the J end by 2 bases, with 13 bases between. The CDR3 totals 15 residues. In DNA, the CDR3 is TGCGCCAGCAGTGGAGGGGTGGTCGCCTACAATGAGCAGTTCTTC. Translating gives CASSGGVVAYNEQFF.

This clonotype has more than one count but fewer than ten. The rearrangement joins TRBV27 to TRBJ2-1; TRBD1 agrees at 9 bases. From germline, CDR1 is MNHEY and CDR2 SMNVEV (reference sequence). J gave up 11 bases and V 7 bases, and 18 bases lay outside the gene matches. This CDR3 spans 16 amino acids. The CDR3 is CASKLRVTDRGLQQFF. CDR3 nucleotide sequence: TGTGCCAGCAAATTGCGGGTAACGGACAGGGGCTTACAGCAGTTCTTC.

The rearrangement uses TRBV28 and TRBJ2-7, with 7 bases identical to TRBD2. Per germline, CDR1 MDHEN and CDR2 SYDVKM. This CDR3 is built from 13 residues. J was trimmed by 1 base and V by 8 bases; bases with no gene match: 5. Here the CDR3 reads CASRLAESYEQYF. CDR3 coding DNA: TGTGCCAGCCGGCTAGCGGAGTCCTACGAGCAGTACTTC.

This chain uses TRBV5-1 with TRBJ2-1, with a possible D match to TRBD2 (6 bases). The CDR3 is 16 residues long. With 0 bases removed from V and 4 bases from J, the gap between germline ends came to 14 bases. Germline loops: CDR1 SGHRS, CDR2 YFSETQ. The CDR3 DNA sequence: TGCGCCAGCAGCTTGGCCGGCTCGGAGGGGTACAATGAGCAGTTCTTC. Translation: CASSLAGSEGYNEQFF. Full variable domain (rest looked up from reference TRBV5-1 and TRBJ2-1): KAGVTQTPRYLIKTRGQQVTLSCSPISGHRSVSWYQQTPGQGLQFLFEYFSETQRNKGNFPGRFSGRQFSNSRSEMNVSTLELGDSALYLCASSLAGSEGYNEQFFGPGTRLTVL.

This clonotype was seen ten or more times. The J gene is TRBJ1-5, the V gene TRBV28, with a tentative D call TRBD1 (5 bases). CDR1 MDHEN and CDR2 SYDVKM come from the germline V gene. The V gene lost 5 bases and the J gene lost 2 bases, with 16 bases spanning the gap. This CDR3 region has 16 residues. The CDR3 here is CASSNLQGEGNQPQHF. The CDR3 DNA reads as TGTGCCAGCAGTAATCTTCAGGGAGAGGGCAATCAGCCCCAGCATTTT. Variable domain in full (rest from reference TRBV28 and TRBJ1-5): DVKVTQSSRYLVKRTGEKVFLECVQDMDHENMFWYRQDPGLGLRLIYFSYDVKMKEKGDIPEGYSVSREKKERFSLILESASTNQTSMYLCASSNLQGEGNQPQHFGDGTRLSIL.

V is TRBV27 and J is TRBJ2-7; a possible D gene is TRBD2 (5 bases). V was pared by 0 bases and J by 1 base, with 13 bases between. CDR1 MNHEY and CDR2 SMNVEV come from the germline V gene (reference sequence). This CDR3 contains 16 residues. The CDR3 spells CASSLSTGEVSYEQYF. DNA of the CDR3: TGTGCCAGCAGTTTATCGACCGGGGAAGTATCCTACGAGCAGTACTTC.

In this sample, this clonotype turned up many times. The genes are TRBV7-8 and TRBJ2-1; D not certain. The CDR3 totals 16 residues. Trimming left V 2 bases short and J 0 bases short, with 11 bases between. Germline V CDR1 and CDR2: SGHVS, FQNEAQ. This chain's CDR3 is CASSLYNRSSYNEQFF. DNA for the CDR3: TGTGCCAGCAGCTTATACAATAGGAGCTCCTACAATGAGCAGTTCTTC.

The chain links TRBV28 to TRBJ1-2; a possible D gene is TRBD1 (5 bases). The CDR3 consists of 18 residues. V lost 5 bases, J lost 0 bases, and 22 bases lay in between. Germline lookup yields CDR1 MDHEN and CDR2 SYDVKM. DNA for the CDR3: TGTGCCAGCAGTACTCCACCGGGACGCCGGCTCTCTAACTATGGCTACACCTTC. Translated, it gives CASSTPPGRRLSNYGYTF.

This clonotype occurred once. The chain is built from TRBV27 and TRBJ2-7; D is possibly TRBD1 (5 bases). CDR1 MNHEY and CDR2 SMNVEV come from the germline V gene (reference sequence). V dropped 6 bases and J dropped 3 bases, with 15 bases sitting between them. The CDR3 has 14 amino acids. CDR3 sequence: CASRPDRNYYEQYF. The CDR3 DNA follows: TGTGCCAGCAGACCTGACAGAAACTACTACGAGCAGTACTTC.